This TCR beta chain came from a study of molecular identifiers for immune sequencing clone quantification. This clonotype occurred a few times. What it binds is not known. Germline loops: CDR1 MNHEY, CDR2 SVGAGI. The V gene lost 3 bases and the J gene lost 4 bases, with 10 bases spanning the gap. The CDR3 is 13 residues long. The authors sorted naive CD8 T cells as CD8+CD4-CCR7+CD45RA+. General study findings and limits: Identical TCR molecules that share a barcode could lead to an underestimation of highly expanded clone sizes. Jurkat TCR RNA from one cell was spiked into approximately 930,000 naive cells, and it was reportedly detectable there.

Generation of bulk TCR libraries relied on previously described methods and listed TCR primers. Each CDR3 protein is one row after TCRdb ran MiXCR on the PCR reads. Here the sample spans about 320,000 distinct CDR3 sequences, about 20% being singletons. This clonotype originated in a human donor in good health. Some libraries in this study had Jurkat cell RNA spiked in. The genes are TRBV6-5 and TRBJ2-7; D not resolved. Material for sequencing was naive CD8+ T cells from blood, with Jurkat cell RNA spiked in. Subset given: FACS-sorted CD8+CD4-CCR7+CD45RA+ naive T cells. The CDR3 DNA follows: TGTGCCAGCAGTTATTCTAGGGTTTACGAGCAGTACTTC. Residues: CASSYSRVYEQYF.